Shown below are 11 T cell receptor beta chains from a single sample sequenced in a study of regulatory T cells in long-lasting Graves disease. Time point specified: persistent/refractory GD, antithyroid drugs over 5 years with positive TRAb. PBMC RNA was the source of the TCR library. Relying on iRepertoire HTBI primers and Arm-PCR of CDR3 regions, the team built TCR beta libraries. A single record per CDR3 protein comes from TCRdb applying MiXCR to the multiplex PCR reads. The data show hundreds of thousands of distinct CDR3 sequences, about 20% seen once. This specimen was peripheral blood mononuclear cells (PBMCs), taken when the disease was refractory, from a patient treated with antithyroid drugs. These receptors all come from a female donor with Graves disease.

The genes are TRBV9 and TRBJ2-5; TRBD2 matches 11 bases. Germline-derived CDR1 and CDR2 are SGDLS and YYNGEE. Unmatched junction bases numbered 9, after V lost 0 bases and J lost 5 bases. The CDR3 runs to 17 residues. The CDR3 bases are TGTGCCAGCAGCGTAGATAGCGGGGGGGCGCTACGGGAGACCCAGTACTTC. It specifies CASSVDSGGALRETQYF. The entire variable domain, with the rest obtained from reference TRBV9 and TRBJ2-5, is as follows: DSGVTQTPKHLITATGQRVTLRCSPRSGDLSVYWYQQSLDQGLQFLIQYYNGEERAKGNILERFSAQQFPDLHSELNLSSLELGDSALYFCASSVDSGGALRETQYFGPGTRLLVL.

This clonotype was recorded many times. The V and J genes are TRBV6-9 and TRBJ1-1; weak D call: TRBD1 (6 bases). This CDR3 comprises 14 residues. Germline CDR1 MNHGY, CDR2 SVAAGI. The V end was cut by 4 bases, the J end by 4 bases, with 13 bases between. The CDR3 spells CASSSGTPSTEAFF. CDR3 nucleotides: TGTGCCAGCAGTTCCGGGACACCGAGCACTGAAGCTTTCTTT.

This clonotype was counted many times. V usage is TRBV6-1 and J usage is TRBJ1-2; D possibly corresponds to TRBD1 (6 bases). Trimming left V 7 bases short and J 6 bases short, with 15 bases between. Germline lookup yields CDR1 MNHNS and CDR2 SASEGT. This CDR3 is 13 amino acids long. In DNA, the CDR3 is TGTGCCAGCAAAAGACAGGCTATTGATGGCTACACCTTC. It codes for CASKRQAIDGYTF.

The chain employs TRBV4-1 and TRBJ1-6; D might be TRBD1 (5 bases). Germline CDR1 MGHRA, CDR2 YSYEKL. V was shortened by 4 bases and J by 6 bases, with 13 bases between the two germline ends. The CDR3 is 15 residues long. The CDR3 here is CASSLETGTNSPLHF. CDR3 in DNA: TGCGCCAGCAGCCTAGAGACGGGGACTAATTCACCCCTCCACTTT.

This clonotype has more than one count but fewer than ten. The chain recombines TRBV5-1 with TRBJ2-2; 9 bases align to TRBD2. The CDR3 has 16 amino acids. Looked up from germline, CDR1 is SGHRS and CDR2 is YFSETQ. After removal of 5 bases from V and 4 bases from J, the junction contained 9 bases not matched to a gene. In DNA form, the CDR3 reads TGCGCCAGCAGGACCGGGACTAGCATGTCCACCGGGGAGCTGTTTTTT. Amino acid sequence: CASRTGTSMSTGELFF.

The chain carries TRBV10-3 and TRBJ2-7; possible D gene TRBD1, 6 bases. CDR1 and CDR2 (germline): ENHRY, SYGVKD. V was pared by 8 bases and J by 5 bases, with 10 bases between. There are 11 residues in the CDR3. The CDR3 DNA follows: TGTGCCATCCAGGGGAACGACGAGCAGTACTTC. Its protein product is CAIQGNDEQYF.

This clonotype occurred many times. The chain is built from TRBV7-2 and TRBJ2-7, with 8 nucleotides matching TRBD2. Per the germline V gene, CDR1 is SGHTA and CDR2 is FQGNSA. J gave up 3 bases and V 3 bases, and 13 bases lay outside the gene matches. This CDR3 has 17 amino acids. The CDR3 coding sequence is TGTGCCAGCAGCTTTGACTTGATCACTAGCGGAAGCTACGAGCAGTACTTC. Its translation: CASSFDLITSGSYEQYF.

This clonotype was seen repeatedly, ten times or more. The V call is TRBV19, the J call TRBJ1-5, with D possibly matching TRBD1 (5 bases). This CDR3 has 13 amino acids. V was pared by 1 base and J by 4 bases, with 5 bases between. CDR1 is LNHDA, CDR2 SQIVND, per germline (reference sequence). CDR3 protein: CASSIGGNQPQHF. The CDR3 DNA follows: TGTGCCAGTAGTATAGGGGGGAATCAGCCCCAGCATTTT.

Details on this clonotype: This may be a read error, as it is one base from a much larger clone. V usage is TRBV6-5 and J usage is TRBJ2-5; 7 bases align to TRBD1. Germline CDR1 is MNHEY and CDR2 is SVGAGI. The CDR3 spans 13 residues. As DNA, the CDR3 is TGTACCAGCAGTTGGGGACAGCAAGAGACCCAGTACTTC. Translated: CTSSWGQQETQYF.

The table lists this clonotype with a few counts. One junction end disagrees with the germline gene, perhaps due to a read error. The rearrangement joins TRBV5-1 to TRBJ2-1; 7 positions agree with TRBD2. The germline V gene encodes CDR1 SGHRS and CDR2 YFSETQ. The CDR3 is 11 amino acids. The CDR3 sequence: CASLADKEQFF. The CDR3 nucleotides read TGCGCCAGTCTAGCGGACAAAGAGCAGTTCTTC.

This clonotype was seen only a few times. V usage is TRBV7-2 and J usage is TRBJ2-1; D is unresolved. Trimming took off 5 bases at V and 5 bases at J, with 13 bases between the two ends. The CDR3 is made up of 14 amino acids. The germline gives CDR1 SGHTA, CDR2 FQGNSA. CDR3 in amino acids: CASSQTVSNNEQFF. For the CDR3, the DNA is TGTGCCAGCAGCCAAACCGTTTCAAACAATGAGCAGTTCTTC. Full variable domain (outside the CDR3, taken from reference TRBV7-2 and TRBJ2-1): GAGVSQSPSNKVTEKGKDVELRCDPISGHTALYWYRQSLGQGLEFLIYFQGNSAPDKSGLPSDRFSAERTGGSVSTLTIQRTQQEDSAVYLCASSQTVSNNEQFFGPGTRLTVL.